The present TCR beta chain was sequenced within a study of cytomegalovirus exposure and HLA in healthy donors listed by TCRdb under 2017. Context from the whole study: According to an earlier analysis of several hundred of the donors, about 179 million T cells yielded 117 million unique TCR beta sequences and roughly 280 Gb of sequence data. An early release covering over 500 HLA-typed donors comprised roughly 300 gigabases of sequencing data and tens of millions of unique TCR sequences. The genetic ancestry cluster associated with self-reported Caucasian donors included over 65% of the roughly 410 genotyped donors. The study aimed to test whether cataloging public T cell receptors could reveal signatures of past pathogen exposure. The T cell repertoires of roughly 660 subjects were profiled by immunosequencing and related to cytomegalovirus serostatus. A separate validation cohort of roughly 130 different subjects was used in addition to the approximately 670-subject first cohort. The study combined high-throughput TCR immunosequencing, statistical association of individual TCRs with disease status, and machine learning to predict cytomegalovirus infection status. In a later analysis, previously published TCR beta repertoires from 550 to 700 donors were re-analyzed and high-resolution HLA genotyping was added so that TCR occurrence patterns could be studied. The later analysis used no new phenotypic data to find candidate immune exposures, relying instead on TCR beta sequences and their occurrence across donors. An earlier analysis of 587 of the donors used high-throughput TCR beta sequencing to judge whether each TCR beta V gene segment behaved as functional or pseudogenic. Donor age, sex, ethnicity and CMV serostatus were collected together with the repertoire data. A later genetic analysis used genome-wide SNP genotypes for about 60% of the 666 donors, treating that subset as a discovery cohort. All discovery cohort repertoires had been generated on a single sequencing platform. Both class I and class II loci were covered by HLA typing, at four-digit resolution. The number of typed donors differed by locus: about 620-630 for A, B, C, DRB1 and DQB1; 500 to 550 for DQA1; over 600 for DPA1; and roughly 450 for DPB1. About five DR-DQ haplotypes were treated as single units for association and clustering because of strong linkage in the cohort. On average, over 200,000 unique TCR beta nucleotide sequences were sequenced per donor among 398 genotyped donors of the cohort, with around 19% of those sequences being non-productive.

As encoded in the germline V gene, CDR1 is MDHEN while CDR2 is SYDVKM. Cut back by 6 bases and 3 bases, the V and J ends lie 11 bases apart. Including cysteine and phenylalanine, the CDR3 has 13 amino acids. Only the CDR3 portion is preserved as DNA: 39 bases, with reading frame beginning at the first base. With respect to this clone: No cognate antigen has been identified for it. No base qualities exist here, and no much larger clone lies one base off it.

Library preparation was by the immunoSEQ multiplex PCR assay. The multiplex PCR relied on a mix of 60 forward primers for TCR Vbeta segments and 13 reverse primers for TCR Jbeta segments. The CDR3 region of rearranged TCR beta genes was amplified from genomic DNA with a multiplex PCR assay. The Illumina HiSeq System was used to sequence the amplified TCR beta libraries as 87-base-pair reads. Under the source paper's analysis protocol: A later analysis counted about 80 million unique TCR beta chains across the 666 repertoires, and about 10 million of these chains were shared by at least two donors. A nearest-neighbor algorithm error-corrected the raw reads and collapsed the reads into unique sequences, merging closely related sequences to remove PCR and sequencing errors. CDR3 sequences were aligned to IMGT reference sequences to assign V, D and J gene segments. For a sequence to be retained, a match of at least six nucleotides was required to both a V gene segment and a J gene segment. A rearrangement counted as productive if the CDR3 had no stop codons and remained in frame with V and J, and every other rearrangement counted as non-productive. Following IMGT convention, CDR3 was defined as the stretch from the second conserved V-encoded cysteine to the conserved J-encoded phenylalanine. In an earlier analysis of just under 600 of the donors, sequences lacking an unambiguous match to a single V gene segment were excluded. In an earlier analysis of a few hundred of the donors, V segments were called functional above 56.7% productive rearrangements and were called segregating when the between-donor standard deviation exceeded 5%. A statistical classification framework was built for diagnosing cytomegalovirus status from the catalog of TCR beta chain sequences. In a later analysis, TCR nucleotide sequences were compared against IMGT/GENE-DB human TR gene sequences so that V and J genes could be assigned. In a later analysis, CDR3 sequences and most-parsimonious VDJ recombination scenarios were assigned using the TCRdist pipeline. In a later analysis, each TCR beta chain was defined by its CDR3 amino acid sequence together with its V-gene family, and reads lacking a unique V-gene family were excluded. In a later analysis, several hundred highly shared, low-generation-probability nucleotide sequences were removed to address suspected cross-contamination and a sequencing artifact. In a later analysis, a clonal expansion index was calculated for each public chain from normalized within-repertoire ranks of inferred template counts. In a later analysis, generation probabilities were computed with a VDJ recombination model fitted to out-of-frame rearrangements, and the resulting probabilities were checked against IGoR. In a later analysis, hypergeometric tests were used to score TCR-TCR, TCR-HLA and TCR-CMV co-occurrence, with a repertoire-size bias correction applied to TCR pairs. A later analysis estimated false discovery rates by permuting HLA or CMV assignments 20 times. In a later analysis, co-occurring TCRs were grouped with DBSCAN, and TCRdist sequence similarity was added when clustering was performed within HLA-allele-positive subsets. For co-occurrence clustering, repertoires with fewer than 30,000 or more than 120,000 public chains were excluded, along with five repertoires with anomalous nucleotide sharing. TCRdb obtained this table from immuneACCESS and retained in-frame rearrangements with V and J assigned. These tables miss some clones; where compared with another copy, unresolved V genes account for less than half of the shortfall, and the remainder is unexplained. V and J calls plus clone size are reproduced from that table; the DNA served to infer D and trimming. This sample holds fewer than 250,000 clones; around 83% were observed only once. The ten largest clones capture 10% of the sample.

Summary of the overall study and its limitations: In a later analysis, the rate of TCR association differed among HLA loci, with DRB1 alleles having the most associated TCRs and HLA-C alleles having the fewest. A further reported finding was that TCR beta sequences accurately predicted the HLA-A and HLA-B alleles for most subjects in the first cohort. In a later analysis, most CMV-associated TCR beta chains were found to appear HLA-restricted, with HLA associations seemingly driven largely by CMV exposure. The only immune exposure information available for the cohort was CMV serostatus. In a later analysis, about 17,000 TCR beta sequences were associated with specific HLA alleles at a false discovery rate of 0.05. The authors suggested that the approach could potentially be extended to other disease states and immunological phenotypes. Some IMGT-functional V segments, including TRBV6-2 and TRBV6-3, could not be told apart with the 87-base-pair reads, so those segments were excluded. In an earlier analysis of several hundred of the donors, most TCR beta V segments were observed in productive rearrangements about 90% or about 30% of the time, broadly matching IMGT annotations. In vitro tests confirmed that a few of the cytomegalovirus-associated TCR beta chains recognize cytomegalovirus antigens. A later genetic analysis reported fewer N-insertions in productive TCRs among donors in an Asian-associated ancestry cluster than the roughly 720-donor mean. The study listed approximately 150 TCR beta chains as associated with cytomegalovirus. Because HLA typing was unavailable for some donors at each locus, only the typed subset was used in association tests. Most TCR sequences were seen in very few donors, while some public TCRs were found in many individuals. A later genetic analysis associated a missense DCLRE1C variant with V-gene and J-gene trimming of TCR beta chains, and an independent cohort replicated the association. Roughly uniform sequencing depth across donors was assumed in presence/absence analyses, although this assumption may not hold. When HLA alleles, especially DR and DQ, strongly co-occurred, attributing TCR associations to individual alleles was difficult. In a later analysis, several top co-occurrence clusters were reported to appear linked to parvovirus B19, influenza, CMV and Epstein-Barr virus. Only TCR beta chains were sequenced in this cohort, and the absence of alpha or paired-chain data limited detectable features. A group of highly shared sequence variants was considered likely to be a technical artifact of the sequencing pipeline. Correlated functional status among segregating V segments might be attributable to linkage disequilibrium, but an unknown experimental factor could not be ruled out. The classifier was reported to diagnose cytomegalovirus status with high specificity and sensitivity in both the original and validation cohorts. Because counts were too low, seventeen rarely observed V segments, including chromosome 9 orphons, were excluded from the earlier analysis of several hundred of the donors. In a later analysis, HLA-associated TCR beta chains were found to be more clonally expanded and to have lower generation probabilities than equally common non-associated chains.

The cohort was made up of approximately 670 healthy bone marrow donors. Cohort members were all nominally healthy when sampled, although unrecorded immune exposures were likely present. The donor was CMV seropositive and was included in the group of 300 or so seropositive cohort members. Each donor provided a peripheral blood sample, and peripheral blood mononuclear cells were used for TCR beta sequencing. Genomic DNA was extracted from the blood cell samples with the Qiagen DNeasy Blood Extraction Kit. This sequence was found in a woman aged 50 to 60 in good health and CMV-seropositive. Sequenced sample: PBMCs. The chain couples TRBV28 to TRBJ1-2, with the D gene call left open. The CDR3 reads CASREGLDYGYTF. The bases read TGTGCCAGCAGGGAGGGATTGGACTATGGCTACACCTTC.